This T cell receptor (beta chain) was sequenced in a study of blood T cell repertoires in COVID-19. This clone was seen once. Repertoires were generated with immunoSEQ multiplex PCR, while TCRdb's copy carries only in-frame clones and drops some. In the table there are around 300,000 clones, around 90% of which are singletons. The V and J ends lost 6 bases and 0 bases respectively, with 20 bases between them. The V gene's germline CDR1 is KGHSH and CDR2 LQKENI. CDR3 length: 17 residues. The TCR sequence derives from a woman aged 40 to 50 with COVID-19, enrolled during active disease. The chain recombines TRBV18 with TRBJ1-1; D ambiguous. Sequencing was carried out using peripheral blood. The CDR3 reads CASSPTRTKVLNTEAFF. The CDR3 region has the DNA TGTGCCAGCTCCCCAACGAGGACTAAGGTCTTGAACACTGAAGCTTTCTTT.